These 30 T cell receptor beta chains came from one sample sequenced in a study of blood T cell repertoires in COVID-19. Profiling relied on immunoSEQ multiplex PCR, and the TCRdb table lists in-frame clones only, not all of them. The table includes about 200,000 clones, approximately 82% detected once. Sequences were obtained from peripheral blood. Receptors originate from a human donor with acute or convalescent COVID-19. The donor label of this sample is uncertain.

The chain recombines TRBV7-2 with TRBJ2-3; TRBD2 aligns across 13 bases. Germline-derived CDR1 and CDR2 are SGHTA and FQGNSA. V was clipped by 1 base and J by 7 bases; unmatched bases: 2. The CDR3 is made up of 15 amino acids. DNA of the CDR3: TGTGCCAGCAGCTTAGGGACTAGCGGGAGTAATACGCAGTATTTT. It codes for CASSLGTSGSNTQYF.

The rearrangement links TRBV6-1 to TRBJ1-6, with unresolved D. Germline V gives CDR1 MNHNS, CDR2 SASEGT. V was cut by 3 bases and J by 13 bases, with 7 bases left in between. The CDR3 contains 11 residues. The CDR3, as DNA: TGTGCCAGCAGTGATGTAATCCCCCTCCACTTT. The encoded protein is CASSDVIPLHF.

The chain uses TRBV18 and TRBJ2-2, with 15 bases lining up with TRBD2. Losses at the gene ends were 1 base for V and 0 bases for J; bases not matched to a gene: 0. The CDR3 sequence is 18 residues long. From germline, CDR1 is KGHSH and CDR2 LQKENI. CDR3 nucleotides: TGTGCCAGCTCACCACGGACTAGCGGGAGGGCGAACACCGGGGAGCTGTTTTTT. Translation gives CASSPRTSGRANTGELFF.

This clone was observed once. This chain connects TRBV7-2 to TRBJ2-3; 13 bases match TRBD2. V shed 2 bases, J shed 6 bases, and the junction held 11 bases outside the gene matches. This CDR3 is built from 18 residues. Germline-derived CDR1 and CDR2 are SGHTA and FQGNSA. The CDR3 here is CASSLTRTSGSFADTQYF. Written as DNA, the CDR3 is TGTGCCAGCAGCTTAACCCGGACTAGCGGGAGTTTTGCCGATACGCAGTATTTT.

Remarks on this clone: Other DNA sequences from this sample encode an identical CDR3 as well. V usage is TRBV2 and J usage is TRBJ1-5; D is perhaps TRBD1 (6 bases). This CDR3 is built from 15 residues. V was cut by 3 bases and J by 0 bases, with 9 bases left in between. CDR1 and CDR2 (germline): SNHLY, FYNNEI. The CDR3 bases are TGTGCCAGCAGTGACAGGGGATATAGCAATCAGCCCCAGCATTTT. Encoded protein: CASSDRGYSNQPQHF.

The chain couples TRBV5-4 to TRBJ1-1, with TRBD1 matching 9 bases. Germline lookup yields CDR1 SGHNT and CDR2 YYREEE (reference sequence). Unmatched junction bases numbered 7, after V lost 4 bases and J lost 0 bases. This CDR3 has 16 residues. CDR3 nucleotide sequence: TGTGCCAGCAGCCCACAGGGGGCGAGGATGAACACTGAAGCTTTCTTT. This sequence encodes CASSPQGARMNTEAFF.

This clone was observed a handful of times. The chain combines TRBV19 with TRBJ1-2; D is ambiguous. V was pared by 5 bases and J by 3 bases, with 16 bases between. Germline V gene sequence: CDR1 LNHDA, CDR2 SQIVND (reference sequence). The CDR3 runs 15 residues. CDR3 coding DNA: TGTGCCAGTAGTGCCCTCAGTGCGGGTCACTATGGCTACACCTTC. Translating it yields CASSALSAGHYGYTF.

CDR3 amino acids: CATSMTLGSAGELFF. CDR3 DNA: TGTGCCACCAGTATGACCCTCGGGTCAGCCGGGGAGCTGTTTTTT. The chain recombines TRBV24-1 with TRBJ2-2; D unclear. This CDR3 is built from 15 residues. Germline V gives CDR1 KGHDR, CDR2 SFDVKD. V was shortened by 6 bases and J by 6 bases, with 16 bases between the two germline ends.

The chain combines TRBV6-2 or TRBV6-3 with TRBJ1-5; a weak D match, TRBD1 (5 bases). Trimming shortened V by 0 bases and J by 6 bases, and 12 bases separated the two germline ends. CDR1 and CDR2 (germline): MNHEY, SVGEGT. CDR3 length: 15 amino acids. Here the CDR3 reads CASSYSEGSRQPQHF. The DNA of the CDR3 is TGTGCCAGCAGTTACTCGGAGGGGTCTCGTCAGCCCCAGCATTTT.

The V call is TRBV5-1, the J call TRBJ1-2; 11 positions match TRBD1. CDR3 size: 16 residues. Germline values: CDR1 SGHRS, CDR2 YFSETQ. V shed 3 bases and J 2 bases; nucleotides not matched to a gene: 6. The chain's CDR3 is CASSSGTGGFNYGYTF. Written as DNA, the CDR3 is TGCGCCAGCAGCTCAGGGACAGGGGGGTTCAACTATGGCTACACCTTC.

CDR3 coding DNA: TGTGCCAGCAGCACAGGCCCCGCAGTCCCAAATTCACCCCTCCACTTT. Translated: CASSTGPAVPNSPLHF. The V and J genes are TRBV7-9 and TRBJ1-6, with TRBD1 as a possible D gene (5 bases). The length of the CDR3 is 16 residues. The V end lost 5 bases, the J end lost 7 bases, and 18 bases lay between the germline ends. Germline CDR1 reads SEHNR; CDR2 reads FQNEAQ (reference sequence).

This rearrangement joins TRBV5-6 to TRBJ1-1; no firm D call. The germline gives CDR1 SGHDT, CDR2 YYEEEE. V lost 2 bases to trimming and J lost 3 bases, with 11 bases between them. The CDR3 extends over 14 amino acids. The CDR3 here is CASSFGWSDTEAFF. The CDR3 coding sequence is TGTGCCAGCAGCTTTGGTTGGTCGGACACTGAAGCTTTCTTT.

This chain links TRBV5-6 with TRBJ2-7; TRBD1 might be the D (6 bases). CDR1 and CDR2 (germline): SGHDT, YYEEEE. Trimming removed 1 base at V and 8 bases at J, with 16 bases between. This CDR3 spans 14 amino acids. The CDR3, as DNA: TGTGCCAGCAGCTTGTGGACAGTCCGTGACCAGCAGTACTTC. Protein sequence: CASSLWTVRDQQYF.

The rearrangement links TRBV11-2 to TRBJ1-6, with TRBD1 matching 11 bases. CDR3 length equals 13 residues. In germline, CDR1 is SGHAT, CDR2 FQNNGV. Unmatched junction bases numbered 6, after V lost 8 bases and J lost 12 bases. The CDR3: CASGGTGGQPLHF. CDR3 DNA sequence: TGTGCCAGCGGGGGGACAGGGGGGCAACCCCTCCACTTT.

The V and J genes are TRBV6-5 and TRBJ1-5; 9 bases are a match to TRBD1. Germline assignment: CDR1 MNHEY and CDR2 SVGAGI. This CDR3 has 14 residues. V was clipped by 8 bases and J by 4 bases; unmatched bases: 6. CDR3 sequence reads: CASGTGNWNQPQHF. As DNA, the CDR3 is TGTGCCAGCGGGACAGGGAATTGGAATCAGCCCCAGCATTTT.

The V and J genes are TRBV7-2 and TRBJ2-1; perhaps TRBD2 as D (6 bases). The ends were cut back, 1 base at V and 6 bases at J, with 13 bases in the middle. CDR3 length: 15 residues. Germline CDR1 and CDR2: SGHTA and FQGNSA. CDR3 protein: CASSLVWRGFNEQFF. CDR3 bases: TGTGCCAGCAGCTTAGTGTGGCGGGGCTTCAATGAGCAGTTCTTC.

This chain uses TRBV4-2 with TRBJ2-1, with 10 bases identical to TRBD2. Trimming removed 0 bases from V and 8 bases from J; junction bases left unmatched: 10. CDR3 length: 17 residues. CDR1 LGHNA and CDR2 YNFKEQ come from the germline V gene. CDR3: CASSQDLLTSGVDEQFF. CDR3 coding DNA: TGTGCCAGCAGCCAAGATCTATTAACTAGCGGGGTCGATGAGCAGTTCTTC.

J is TRBJ2-7 and V is TRBV6-6; TRBD2 matches at 9 bases. The junction had 9 bases not matched to a gene; V was cut back by 0 bases and J by 6 bases. Germline V gene data show CDR1 as MNHNY and CDR2 as SVGAGI (reference sequence). CDR3 length: 16 amino acids. The CDR3 loop is CASSYSMSSGTREQYF. The CDR3 DNA is TGTGCCAGCAGTTACTCGATGTCTAGCGGGACTCGCGAGCAGTACTTC.

A word on this clone: Different DNA sequences within this sample yield the same CDR3. The chain uses TRBV5-1 and TRBJ2-5, with a tentative D call TRBD2 (6 bases). Germline CDR1 reads SGHRS; CDR2 reads YFSETQ. There are 12 residues in the CDR3. V was trimmed by 2 bases and J by 4 bases, leaving 6 bases between them. The CDR3 here is CASSLAGETQYF. The CDR3 DNA is TGCGCCAGCAGCTTAGCGGGAGAGACCCAGTACTTC.

J is TRBJ1-5 and V is TRBV30; no definite D call. The CDR3 spans 11 residues. Germline V lookup: CDR1 GTSNPN, CDR2 SVGIG (reference sequence). Trimming pared 3 bases from V and 8 bases from J, leaving 8 bases between. CDR3 sequence: CAWSPVKPQHF. The CDR3, as DNA: TGTGCCTGGAGCCCGGTAAAGCCCCAGCATTTT.

V is TRBV7-3 and J is TRBJ2-1; 8 bases match TRBD2. Germline V CDR1 and CDR2: SGHTA, FQGTGA. The trim removed 4 bases at V and 9 bases at J, leaving 8 bases unmatched. CDR3 size: 14 residues. The CDR3 DNA is TGTGCCAGCAGCTCAGGACTAGCCAGGTCTGAGCAGTTCTTC. It codes for CASSSGLARSEQFF.

There are a few counts of this clone. V and J are TRBV5-6 and TRBJ2-7; TRBD2 agrees at 9 bases. After removal of 4 bases from V and 1 base from J, the junction contained 9 bases not matched to a gene. Germline loops: CDR1 SGHDT, CDR2 YYEEEE. The CDR3 runs to 16 residues. The CDR3 sequence is CASSLLSGSPSYEQYF. CDR3 coding DNA: TGTGCCAGCAGCCTTCTTAGCGGGAGCCCTTCCTACGAGCAGTACTTC. The variable domain in full, completed from reference TRBV5-6 and TRBJ2-7, reads DAGVTQSPTHLIKTRGQQVTLRCSPKSGHDTVSWYQQALGQGPQFIFQYYEEEERQRGNFPDRFSGHQFPNYSSELNVNALLLGDSALYLCASSLLSGSPSYEQYFGPGTRLTVT.

The rearrangement uses TRBV27 and TRBJ2-3, with D tentatively TRBD2 (6 bases). This CDR3 contains 15 residues. CDR1 and CDR2 from the germline V gene are MNHEY and SMNVEV (reference sequence). The V and J ends lost 3 bases and 0 bases respectively, with 10 bases between them. This chain's CDR3 is CASSFLGTSTDTQYF. The CDR3 DNA follows: TGTGCCAGCAGTTTCCTCGGGACTAGCACAGATACGCAGTATTTT.

This chain connects TRBV28 to TRBJ1-2; the D gene is possibly TRBD1 (5 bases). Looked up from germline, CDR1 is MDHEN and CDR2 is SYDVKM. Trimming took off 6 bases at V and 5 bases at J, with 16 bases between the two ends. The CDR3 is 14 residues long. For the CDR3, the DNA is TGTGCCAGCAGCTCGACACCAACAGGATATGGCTACACCTTC. This sequence encodes CASSSTPTGYGYTF.

This chain connects TRBV27 to TRBJ2-7; 14 positions agree with TRBD2. Germline-derived CDR1 and CDR2 are MNHEY and SMNVEV (reference sequence). J was trimmed by 4 bases and V by 2 bases; bases with no gene match: 1. The CDR3 is 15 amino acids. CDR3 loop: CASSLGTSGSYEQYF. The CDR3 DNA is TGTGCCAGCAGTTTAGGGACTAGCGGGAGTTACGAGCAGTACTTC.

This chain links TRBV3-1 (or the pseudogene TRBV3-2) with TRBJ1-2; 11 nucleotides agree with TRBD1. In germline, CDR1 is LGHDT, CDR2 YNNKEL (reference sequence). After removal of 6 bases from V and 4 bases from J, the junction contained 4 bases not matched to a gene. This CDR3 is 14 amino acids long. CDR3 DNA sequence: TGTGCCAGCAGTCGGGGACAGGGGGGCTATGGCTACACCTTC. It yields the protein CASSRGQGGYGYTF.

A few counts support this clone. This chain joins TRBV3-1 (or the pseudogene TRBV3-2) and TRBJ2-7; D is possibly TRBD2 (6 bases). Germline V gene lookup returns CDR1 LGHDT and CDR2 YNNKEL (reference sequence). CDR3 length equals 14 residues. Trimming removed 1 base at V and 2 bases at J, with 9 bases between. The CDR3 is CASSQGREPYEQYF. As DNA, the CDR3 is TGTGCCAGCAGCCAAGGGCGGGAACCCTACGAGCAGTACTTC.

The chain is built from TRBV5-4 and TRBJ2-1; 9 nucleotides match TRBD2. The V gene's germline CDR1 is SGHNT and CDR2 YYREEE (reference sequence). The V segment lost 4 bases and the J segment 10 bases; nucleotides outside the gene matches: 9. The CDR3 covers 14 residues. The CDR3 sequence is CASSALAGADEQFF. In DNA, the CDR3 is TGTGCCAGCAGCGCCTTAGCGGGAGCAGACGAGCAGTTCTTC.

On this clone: Other DNA sequences in this sample translate to the same CDR3. The V call is TRBV28, the J call TRBJ2-7, with 8 bases matching TRBD2. CDR3 size: 14 residues. With 4 bases clipped from V and 4 bases from J, the junction kept 6 bases outside the gene matches. Germline V gene sequence: CDR1 MDHEN, CDR2 SYDVKM. CDR3 in DNA: TGTGCCAGCAGTTCCCCGGGGGGGCTTTACGAGCAGTACTTC. It codes for CASSSPGGLYEQYF.

This chain connects TRBV6-4 to TRBJ2-1; possibly TRBD1 for D (6 bases). The CDR3 has 15 residues. The germline V gene has CDR1 MRHNA and CDR2 SNTAGT. V gave up 10 bases and J gave up 3 bases, with 19 bases separating them. The CDR3 DNA reads as TGTGCCAACCTCAGGCGTCAGGGGCACTACAATGAGCAGTTCTTC. It codes for CANLRRQGHYNEQFF.